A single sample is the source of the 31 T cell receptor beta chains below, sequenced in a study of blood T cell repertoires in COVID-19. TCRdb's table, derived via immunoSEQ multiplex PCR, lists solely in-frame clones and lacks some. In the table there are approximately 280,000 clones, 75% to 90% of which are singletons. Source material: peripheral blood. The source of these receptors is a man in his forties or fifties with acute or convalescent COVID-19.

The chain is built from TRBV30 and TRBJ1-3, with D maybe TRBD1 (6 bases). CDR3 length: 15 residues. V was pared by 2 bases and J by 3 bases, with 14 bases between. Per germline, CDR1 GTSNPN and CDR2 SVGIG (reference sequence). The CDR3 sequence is CAWSQGQTDGNTIYF. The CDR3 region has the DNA TGTGCCTGGAGTCAAGGACAGACGGATGGAAACACCATATATTTT.

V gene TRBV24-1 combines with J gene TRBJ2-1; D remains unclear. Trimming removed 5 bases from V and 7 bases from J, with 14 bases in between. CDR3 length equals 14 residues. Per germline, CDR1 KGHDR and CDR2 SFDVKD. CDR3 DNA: TGTGCCACCAGTGTCGGGTCTGCCGAAAATGAGCAGTTCTTC. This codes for CATSVGSAENEQFF.

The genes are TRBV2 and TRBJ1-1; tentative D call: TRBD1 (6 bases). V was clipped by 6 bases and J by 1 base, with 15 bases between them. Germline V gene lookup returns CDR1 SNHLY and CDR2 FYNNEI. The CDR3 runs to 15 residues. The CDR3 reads CASRRSRTENTEAFF. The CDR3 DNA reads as TGTGCCAGCAGGCGTTCCCGGACAGAGAACACTGAAGCTTTCTTT.

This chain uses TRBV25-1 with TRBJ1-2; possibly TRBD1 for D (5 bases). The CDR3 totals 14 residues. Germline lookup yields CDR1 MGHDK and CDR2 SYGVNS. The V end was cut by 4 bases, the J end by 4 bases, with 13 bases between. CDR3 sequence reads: CASSGRGSLYGYTF. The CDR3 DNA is TGTGCCAGCAGTGGGAGGGGCAGCCTCTATGGCTACACCTTC.

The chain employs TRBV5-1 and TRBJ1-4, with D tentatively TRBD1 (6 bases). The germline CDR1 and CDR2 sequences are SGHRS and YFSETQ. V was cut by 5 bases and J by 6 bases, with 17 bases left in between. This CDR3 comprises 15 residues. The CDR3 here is CASRRGQLPDEKLFF. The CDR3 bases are TGCGCCAGCAGGAGGGGACAACTTCCCGATGAAAAACTGTTTTTT.

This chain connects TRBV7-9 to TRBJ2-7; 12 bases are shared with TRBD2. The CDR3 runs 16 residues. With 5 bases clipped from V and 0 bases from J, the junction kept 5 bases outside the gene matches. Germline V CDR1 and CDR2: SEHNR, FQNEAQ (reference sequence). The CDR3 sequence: CASSPWTSGDSYEQYF. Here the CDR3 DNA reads TGTGCCAGCAGCCCCTGGACTAGCGGGGACTCCTACGAGCAGTACTTC.

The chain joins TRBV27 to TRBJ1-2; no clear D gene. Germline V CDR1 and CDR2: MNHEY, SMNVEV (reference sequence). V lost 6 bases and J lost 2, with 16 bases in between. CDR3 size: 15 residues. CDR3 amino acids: CASSQSLAVNYGYTF. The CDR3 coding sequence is TGTGCCAGCAGCCAGTCCCTAGCTGTAAACTATGGCTACACCTTC.

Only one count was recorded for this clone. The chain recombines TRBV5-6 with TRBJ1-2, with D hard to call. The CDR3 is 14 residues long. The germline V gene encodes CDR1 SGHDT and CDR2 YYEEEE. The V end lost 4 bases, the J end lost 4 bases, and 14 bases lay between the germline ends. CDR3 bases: TGTGCCAGCAGCGGAGGGAAGTCCCTCTATGGCTACACCTTC. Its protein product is CASSGGKSLYGYTF.

The CDR3 DNA sequence: TGTGCCACTAACGATCGTAATCAGCCCCAGCATTTT. Protein sequence: CATNDRNQPQHF. The chain links TRBV19 to TRBJ1-5; D remains unclear. Germline V gene sequence: CDR1 LNHDA, CDR2 SQIVND (reference sequence). Between the trimmed V and J ends, which lost 10 bases and 4 bases, there was a span of 11 bases. The CDR3 has 12 residues.

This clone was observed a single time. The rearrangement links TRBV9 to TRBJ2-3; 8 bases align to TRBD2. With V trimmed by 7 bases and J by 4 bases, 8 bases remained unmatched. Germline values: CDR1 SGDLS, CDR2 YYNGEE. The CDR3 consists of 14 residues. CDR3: CASAGGGRSDTQYF. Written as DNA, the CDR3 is TGTGCCAGCGCCGGCGGGGGGCGATCAGATACGCAGTATTTT.

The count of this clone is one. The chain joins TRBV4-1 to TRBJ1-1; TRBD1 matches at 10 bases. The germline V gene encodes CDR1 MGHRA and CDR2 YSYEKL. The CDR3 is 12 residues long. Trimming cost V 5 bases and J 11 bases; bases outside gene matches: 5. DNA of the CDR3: TGCGCCAGCAGCATGACAGGGGGCGATGCTTTCTTT. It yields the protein CASSMTGGDAFF.

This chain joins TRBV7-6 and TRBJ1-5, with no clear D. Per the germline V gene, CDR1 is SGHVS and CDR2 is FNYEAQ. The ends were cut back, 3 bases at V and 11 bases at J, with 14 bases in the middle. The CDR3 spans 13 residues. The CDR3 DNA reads TGTGCCAGCAGCTTGGGCCCCTCGTTGGCCCAGCATTTT. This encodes CASSLGPSLAQHF.

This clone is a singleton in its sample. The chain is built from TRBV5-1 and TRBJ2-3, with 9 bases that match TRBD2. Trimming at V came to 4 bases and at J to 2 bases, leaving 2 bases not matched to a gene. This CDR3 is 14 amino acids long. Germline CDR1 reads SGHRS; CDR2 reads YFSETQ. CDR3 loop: CASSSGGNTDTQYF. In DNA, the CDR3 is TGCGCCAGCAGCAGCGGGGGGAACACAGATACGCAGTATTTT.

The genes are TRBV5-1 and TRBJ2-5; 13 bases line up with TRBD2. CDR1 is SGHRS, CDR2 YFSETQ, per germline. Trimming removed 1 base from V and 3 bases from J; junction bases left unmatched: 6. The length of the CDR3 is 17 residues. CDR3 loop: CASSLRTSGGMEETQYF. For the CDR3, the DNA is TGCGCCAGCAGCTTGAGGACTAGCGGGGGAATGGAAGAGACCCAGTACTTC.

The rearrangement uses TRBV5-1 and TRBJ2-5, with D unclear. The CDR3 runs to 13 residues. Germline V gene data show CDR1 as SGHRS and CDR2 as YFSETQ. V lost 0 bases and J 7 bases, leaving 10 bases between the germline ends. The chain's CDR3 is CASSLDLTGTQYF. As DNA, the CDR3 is TGCGCCAGCAGCTTGGATCTTACGGGGACCCAGTACTTC.

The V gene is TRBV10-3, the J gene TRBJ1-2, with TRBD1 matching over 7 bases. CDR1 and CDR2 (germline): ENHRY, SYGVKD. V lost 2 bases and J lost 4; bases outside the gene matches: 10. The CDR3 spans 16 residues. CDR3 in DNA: TGTGCCATCAGTGAGCAACCGACAGGGATCGTCTATGGCTACACCTTC. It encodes CAISEQPTGIVYGYTF.

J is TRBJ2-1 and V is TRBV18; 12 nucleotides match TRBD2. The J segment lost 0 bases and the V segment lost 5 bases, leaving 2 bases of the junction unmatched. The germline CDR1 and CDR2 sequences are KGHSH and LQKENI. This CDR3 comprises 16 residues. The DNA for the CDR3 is TGTGCCAGCTCAACGGGACTAGCGGGCTCCTACAATGAGCAGTTCTTC. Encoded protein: CASSTGLAGSYNEQFF.

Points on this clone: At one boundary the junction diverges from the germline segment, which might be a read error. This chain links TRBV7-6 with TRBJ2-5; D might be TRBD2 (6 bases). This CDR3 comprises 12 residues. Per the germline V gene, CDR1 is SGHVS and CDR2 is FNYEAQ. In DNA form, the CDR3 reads TGTGCCAGCAGCTCCTTTATAGGGACTTTCCACTTC. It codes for CASSSFIGTFHF. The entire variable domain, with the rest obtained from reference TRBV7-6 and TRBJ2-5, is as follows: GAGVSQSPRYKVTKRGQDVALRCDPISGHVSLYWYRQALGQGPEFLTYFNYEAQQDKSGLPNDRFSAERPEGSISTLTIQRTEQRDSAMYRCASSSFIGTFHFGPGTRLLVL.

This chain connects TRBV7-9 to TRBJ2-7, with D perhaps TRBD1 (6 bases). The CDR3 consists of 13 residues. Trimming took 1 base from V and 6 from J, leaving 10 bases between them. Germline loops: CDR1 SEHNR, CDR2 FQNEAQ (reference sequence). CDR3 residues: CASSLEGVGEQYF. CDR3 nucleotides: TGTGCCAGCAGCTTAGAGGGGGTCGGCGAGCAGTACTTC.

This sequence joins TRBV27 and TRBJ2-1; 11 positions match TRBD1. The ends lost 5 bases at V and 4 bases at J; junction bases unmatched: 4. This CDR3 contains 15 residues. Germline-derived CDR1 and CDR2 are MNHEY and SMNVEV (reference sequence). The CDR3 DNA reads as TGTGCCAGCAGTCTAGGGACAGGGGGATACAATGAGCAGTTCTTC. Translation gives CASSLGTGGYNEQFF.

CDR3 nucleotides: TGTGCCACCGGACTAGCGGCTAACTACGAGCAGTACTTC. Translating gives CATGLAANYEQYF. The rearrangement links TRBV2 to TRBJ2-7; 10 positions agree with TRBD2. J was trimmed by 3 bases and V by 10 bases; bases with no gene match: 6. The CDR3 runs to 13 residues. Germline V gene data show CDR1 as SNHLY and CDR2 as FYNNEI. Combining the CDR3 with reference TRBV2 and TRBJ2-7 gives the whole variable domain EPEVTQTPSHQVTQMGQEVILRCVPISNHLYFYWYRQILGQKVEFLVSFYNNEISEKSEIFDDQFSVERPDGSNFTLKIRSTKLEDSAMYFCATGLAANYEQYFGPGTRLTVT.

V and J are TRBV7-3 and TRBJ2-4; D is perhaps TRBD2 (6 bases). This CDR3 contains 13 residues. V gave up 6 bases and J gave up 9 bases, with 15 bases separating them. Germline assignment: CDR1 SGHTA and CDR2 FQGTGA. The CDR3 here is CASSVDGSGIQYF. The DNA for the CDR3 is TGTGCCAGCAGTGTAGACGGGAGTGGCATTCAGTACTTC.

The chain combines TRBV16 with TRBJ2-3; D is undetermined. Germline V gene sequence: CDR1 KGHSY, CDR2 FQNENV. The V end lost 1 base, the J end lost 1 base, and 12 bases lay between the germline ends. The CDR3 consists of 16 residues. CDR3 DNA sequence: TGTGCCAGCAGCCAATGGAGTTTGCCTGGCACAGATACGCAGTATTTT. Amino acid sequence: CASSQWSLPGTDTQYF.

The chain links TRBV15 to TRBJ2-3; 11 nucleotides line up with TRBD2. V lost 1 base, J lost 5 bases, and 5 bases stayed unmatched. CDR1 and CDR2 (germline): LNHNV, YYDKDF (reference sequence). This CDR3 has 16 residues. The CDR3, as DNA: TGTGCCACCAGCAGAGGTAGCGGGGGGGATGAAGATACGCAGTATTTT. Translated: CATSRGSGGDEDTQYF. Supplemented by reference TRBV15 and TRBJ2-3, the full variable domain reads DAMVIQNPRYQVTQFGKPVTLSCSQTLNHNVMYWYQQKSSQAPKLLFHYYDKDFNNEADTPDNFQSRRPNTSFCFLDIRSPGLGDTAMYLCATSRGSGGDEDTQYFGPGTRLTVL.

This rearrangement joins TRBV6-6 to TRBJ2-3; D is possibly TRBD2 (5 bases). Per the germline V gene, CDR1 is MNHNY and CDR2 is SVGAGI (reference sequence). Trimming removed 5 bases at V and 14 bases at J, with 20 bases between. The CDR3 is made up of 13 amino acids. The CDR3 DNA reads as TGTGCCAGCAGTCCCTCCGAGGGTAGCGCCCCGTATTTT. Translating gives CASSPSEGSAPYF.

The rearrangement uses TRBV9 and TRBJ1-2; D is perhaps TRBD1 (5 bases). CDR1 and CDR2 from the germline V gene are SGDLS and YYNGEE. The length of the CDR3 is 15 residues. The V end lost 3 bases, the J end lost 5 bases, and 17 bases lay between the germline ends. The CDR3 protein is CASSGGTSGTYGYTF. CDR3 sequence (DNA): TGTGCCAGCAGCGGAGGGACGTCAGGGACTTATGGCTACACCTTC.

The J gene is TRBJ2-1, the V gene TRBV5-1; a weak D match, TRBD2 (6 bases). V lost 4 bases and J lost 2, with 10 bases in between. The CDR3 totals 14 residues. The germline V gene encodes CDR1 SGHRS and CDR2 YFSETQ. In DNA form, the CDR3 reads TGCGCCAGCAGCCCAGGGACTGCCTACAATGAGCAGTTCTTC. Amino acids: CASSPGTAYNEQFF.

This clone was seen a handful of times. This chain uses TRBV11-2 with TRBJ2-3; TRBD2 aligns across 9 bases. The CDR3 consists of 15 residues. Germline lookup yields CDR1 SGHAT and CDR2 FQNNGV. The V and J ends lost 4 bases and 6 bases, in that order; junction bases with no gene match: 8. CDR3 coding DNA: TGTGCCAGCAGCTGGCGGGGGGGCAGTTGGGATACGCAGTATTTT. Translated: CASSWRGGSWDTQYF.

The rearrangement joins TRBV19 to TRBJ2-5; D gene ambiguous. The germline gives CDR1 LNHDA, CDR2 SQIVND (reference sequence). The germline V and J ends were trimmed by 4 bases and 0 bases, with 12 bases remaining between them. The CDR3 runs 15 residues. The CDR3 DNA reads TGTGCCAGTAGTACCCCCTCCGCGGACCAAGAGACCCAGTACTTC. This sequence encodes CASSTPSADQETQYF. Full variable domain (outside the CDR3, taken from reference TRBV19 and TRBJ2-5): DGGITQSPKYLFRKEGQNVTLSCEQNLNHDAMYWYRQDPGQGLRLIYYSQIVNDFQKGDIAEGYSVSREKKESFPLTVTSAQKNPTAFYLCASSTPSADQETQYFGPGTRLLVL.

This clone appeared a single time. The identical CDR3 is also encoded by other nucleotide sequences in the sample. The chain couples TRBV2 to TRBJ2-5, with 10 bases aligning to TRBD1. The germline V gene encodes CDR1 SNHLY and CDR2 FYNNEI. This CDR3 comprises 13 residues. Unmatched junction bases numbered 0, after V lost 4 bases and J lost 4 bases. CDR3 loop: CASSGTGGETQYF. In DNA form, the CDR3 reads TGTGCCAGCAGTGGGACAGGGGGAGAGACCCAGTACTTC.

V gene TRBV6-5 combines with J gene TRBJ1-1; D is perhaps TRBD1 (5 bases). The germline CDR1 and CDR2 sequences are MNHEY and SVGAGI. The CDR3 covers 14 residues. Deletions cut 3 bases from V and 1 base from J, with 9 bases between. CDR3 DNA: TGTGCCAGCAGTTATTTTGGGGCGAACACTGAAGCTTTCTTT. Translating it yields CASSYFGANTEAFF.